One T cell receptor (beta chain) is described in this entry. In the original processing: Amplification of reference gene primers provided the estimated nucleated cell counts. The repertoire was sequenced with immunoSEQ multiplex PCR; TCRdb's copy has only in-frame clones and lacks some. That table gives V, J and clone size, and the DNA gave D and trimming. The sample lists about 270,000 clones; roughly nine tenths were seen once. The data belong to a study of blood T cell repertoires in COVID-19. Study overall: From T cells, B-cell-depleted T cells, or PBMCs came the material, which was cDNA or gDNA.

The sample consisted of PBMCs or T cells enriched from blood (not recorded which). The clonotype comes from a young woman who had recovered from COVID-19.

The CDR3 DNA reads TGTGCCAGCAGTTACGAGACAGGGGGTAATTCACCCCTCCACTTT. This gives the protein CASSYETGGNSPLHF. V gene TRBV6-2 or TRBV6-3 combines with J gene TRBJ1-6, with TRBD1 matching over 9 bases. V was pared by 2 bases and J by 6 bases, with 2 bases of the junction left unmatched. The CDR3 extends over 15 amino acids. Germline V CDR1 and CDR2: MNHEY, SVGEGT.